This T cell receptor beta chain came from a study of shared clonotypes between healthy human individuals. The germline V and J ends were trimmed by 4 bases and 1 base, with 7 bases remaining between them. This CDR3 is built from 14 residues. Germline V gene data show CDR1 as MNHEY and CDR2 as SVGAGI. The naive CD8 population came from CD45RO-negative cells selected for CCR7, without terminally differentiated effector memory CD45RA+ cells. In the case of this clone: Its specificity is unknown.

General study points: About 5% of naive CD4 clonotypes were common to a few donors.

Generated by immunoSEQ multiplex PCR, the TCRdb table keeps only in-frame clones and is missing some. The sample has about 600,000 clones; 95% to 98% are singletons. The rearrangement links TRBV6-5 to TRBJ2-2; TRBD1 is a possible D gene (5 bases). The origin of this receptor is a man aged 30 to 39 in good health. The sample was naive CD8+ T cells sorted from blood. The CDR3 reads CASSFGQNTGELFF. In DNA, the CDR3 is TGTGCCAGCAGTTTTGGACAGAACACCGGGGAGCTGTTTTTT.